This T cell receptor beta chain stems from a study of blood T cell repertoires in COVID-19. Study-level background: Material from acute and convalescent COVID-19 was sourced from the United States, Italy and Spain. Sources were T cells, B-cell-depleted T cells, or PBMCs; the material itself was cDNA or gDNA.

Authors' methods: From reference gene primer amplification, estimates of nucleated cell counts were derived. The protocol was immunoSEQ multiplex PCR, while the TCRdb copy is restricted to in-frame clones and leaves out a portion. Clonal size and the V and J genes are those of that table, whereas D and trimming came from the DNA. In the table there are fewer than 250,000 clones, 80% to 90% of which are singletons. The CDR3 contains 12 residues. V lost 1 base and J lost 8, with 11 bases in between. Germline CDR1 is GTSNPN and CDR2 is SVGIG (reference sequence). The V and J genes are TRBV30 and TRBJ1-2; no clear D. Sequencing was done on a sample of peripheral blood. This receptor was identified in a man aged 50-59 years with acute or convalescent COVID-19. CDR3 sequence reads: CAWSAQTGGYTF. The CDR3 nucleotides are TGTGCCTGGAGTGCCCAAACGGGGGGCTACACCTTC.